A selection of T cell receptor beta chains follows, all from one sample in a study of identical twins. TCRdb reprocessed the 5' RACE reads with MiXCR, giving one entry per CDR3 protein. The table lists 690,000 or so distinct CDR3 sequences, around 5.7% of them singletons, with 1.5% to 2% in the top ten. The sequencing sample was made of naive T cells sorted from blood. All receptors derive from a man aged 18-30 years in good health. Each CDR3 is given with its conserved first and last residue. Each record gives: J gene, D gene, clone size, V gene, CDR3 protein, CDR3 DNA. A D gene is named only where the DNA matches it firmly. For some rows the clone size is stated as once, few or many, or as a class when expanded; others skip it.

>TRBJ2-3|TRBD2|many|TRBV6-1
CASSQLAGTTDTQYF
TGTGCCAGCAGCCAACTAGCGGGAACCACAGATACGCAGTATTTT
>TRBJ2-1|NA|NA|TRBV28
CASSLRAGLWYNEQFF
TGTGCCAGCAGTTTGCGTGCTGGGCTGTGGTACAATGAGCAGTTCTTC
>TRBJ1-1|NA|many|TRBV20-1
CSASVRVNTEAFF
TGCAGTGCTAGTGTCAGGGTCAACACTGAAGCTTTCTTT
>TRBJ1-1|NA|many|TRBV7-2
CASSLTGQAFF
TGTGCCAGCAGCTTGACAGGACAGGCTTTCTTT
>TRBJ2-3|NA|many|TRBV29-1
CSVVADTQYF
TGCAGCGTTGTCGCAGATACGCAGTATTTT
>TRBJ1-1|TRBD1|many|TRBV29-1
CSAGYWTGAYTEAFF
TGCAGCGCAGGATATTGGACAGGGGCTTACACTGAAGCTTTCTTT
>TRBJ2-5|NA|NA|TRBV7-8
CASSSSGTGHETQYF
TGTGCCAGCAGCTCCTCAGGGACCGGCCATGAGACCCAGTACTTC
>TRBJ2-5|TRBD2|few|TRBV20-1
CSATARWTSGQETQYF
TGCAGTGCAACCGCCCGTTGGACTAGCGGACAAGAGACCCAGTACTTC
>TRBJ2-1|NA|many|TRBV29-1
CSVSLLTNEQFF
TGCAGCGTTAGTCTCTTAACCAATGAGCAGTTCTTC
>TRBJ2-2|TRBD1|many|TRBV29-1
CSARLGQGASGELFF
TGCAGCGCCCGGCTTGGACAGGGGGCTAGTGGGGAGCTGTTTTTT
>TRBJ2-2|NA|many|TRBV5-1
CASSFQSSNTGELFF
TGCGCCAGCAGCTTCCAGTCTTCGAACACCGGGGAGCTGTTTTTT
>TRBJ2-3|TRBD2|many|TRBV29-1
CSVKAGFTDTQYF
TGCAGCGTGAAAGCGGGGTTCACAGATACGCAGTATTTT
>TRBJ2-7|NA|few|TRBV9
CASSVGGREPGEQYF
TGTGCCAGCAGCGTAGGGGGCAGGGAACCCGGCGAGCAGTACTTC
>TRBJ2-1|NA|many|TRBV20-1
CSARDSGATLEQFF
TGCAGTGCTAGAGATTCGGGGGCTACCTTGGAGCAGTTCTTC
>TRBJ2-3|TRBD1|many|TRBV15
CATGDRVADTQYF
TGTGCCACCGGGGACAGGGTCGCAGATACGCAGTATTTT
>TRBJ2-2|NA|many|TRBV10-3
CAISGAGGELFF
TGTGCCATCAGTGGGGCCGGCGGGGAGCTGTTTTTT
>TRBJ2-1|NA|NA|TRBV20-1
CSASSSGLYNEQFF
TGCAGTGCTAGTTCGAGCGGGCTATACAATGAGCAGTTCTTC
>TRBJ2-5|NA|NA|TRBV29-1
CSSRRGPQETQYF
TGCAGTTCACGAAGGGGCCCTCAAGAGACCCAGTACTTC
>TRBJ2-2|NA|many|TRBV20-1
CSAIQDYNTGELFF
TGCAGTGCTATCCAGGACTACAACACCGGGGAGCTGTTTTTT
>TRBJ2-1|TRBD2|many|TRBV3-1
CASSLAGGPYDEQFF
TGTGCCAGCAGCCTAGCGGGAGGGCCCTATGATGAGCAGTTCTTC
>TRBJ1-6|NA|few|TRBV6-1
CASNNRAGSPLHF
TGTGCCAGCAATAACAGGGCGGGTTCACCCCTCCACTTT
>TRBJ2-3|NA|many|TRBV12-3/TRBV12-4
CASTNKDTQYF
TGTGCCAGCACCAATAAAGATACGCAGTATTTT
>TRBJ2-3|NA|many|TRBV11-2
CASSPVGAGTQYF
TGTGCCAGCAGCCCTGTGGGGGCGGGTACGCAGTATTTT
>TRBJ1-5|TRBD1|NA|TRBV5-1
CASSMGTAAGGPQHF
TGCGCCAGCAGCATGGGGACAGCGGCGGGAGGGCCCCAGCATTTT
>TRBJ2-1|NA|few|TRBV4-1
CASSQRYEQFF
TGCGCCAGCAGCCAAAGGTACGAGCAGTTCTTC
>TRBJ2-5|TRBD2|NA|TRBV15
CATSMGLAGAGETQYF
TGTGCCACCAGCATGGGACTAGCGGGAGCAGGGGAGACCCAGTACTTC